This is a list of T cell receptor beta chains from one sample in a study of PD-1 and CTLA-4 blockade in melanoma. Data came from immunoSEQ multiplex PCR; TCRdb stores just in-frame clones and leaves some out. Of 25,000 to 30,000 clones listed, 85% to 90% were seen once; the top ten hold about 8.5%. The specimen was CD8+ T cells from peripheral blood, collected before anti-PD-1 treatment. The receptors were gathered from a human donor with melanoma. The CDR3 runs from the conserved cysteine through the conserved F or W. D genes are given only for firm matches. Clone size, where shown, is once, few, many, or a class for clones that have expanded.

clone_size,d_call,j_call,v_call,cdr3_aa,cdr3_nt
-,TRBD2,TRBJ2-3,TRBV2,CASSVGLAGSTDTQYF,TGTGCCAGCAGTGTTGGGCTAGCGGGGAGCACAGATACGCAGTATTTT
-,-,TRBJ1-2,TRBV28,CASSPVGRGHGYTF,TGTGCCAGCAGCCCCGTCGGCAGGGGTCATGGCTACACCTTC
-,-,TRBJ2-7,TRBV27,CASSLDGTDYEQYF,TGTGCCAGCAGTTTAGACGGGACGGACTACGAGCAGTACTTC
few,-,TRBJ1-1,TRBV6-6,CASSSGPLVGAFF,TGTGCCAGCAGCTCCGGGCCATTGGTCGGAGCTTTCTTT
few,TRBD1,TRBJ2-7,TRBV29-1,CSVETRDREYEQYF,TGCAGCGTCGAAACCCGGGACAGGGAGTACGAGCAGTACTTC
-,-,TRBJ2-1,TRBV6-1,CASSEAFREPYNEQFF,TGTGCCAGCAGTGAAGCGTTCCGGGAGCCTTACAATGAGCAGTTCTTC
-,-,TRBJ1-2,TRBV18,CASSPGEPGTWDYGYTF,TGTGCCAGCTCACCAGGGGAACCCGGGACTTGGGACTATGGCTACACCTTC
-,TRBD1,TRBJ2-1,TRBV14,CASSQGTGLSYNEQFF,TGTGCCAGCAGCCAAGGGACAGGGCTTTCCTACAATGAGCAGTTCTTC
-,-,TRBJ1-1,TRBV5-5,CASSLVPTRAGVVGTEAFF,TGTGCCAGCAGCTTGGTACCTACCCGGGCAGGGGTTGTTGGCACTGAAGCTTTCTTT
-,TRBD1,TRBJ1-5,TRBV19,CASKVQGSVSNQPQHF,TGTGCCAGTAAGGTACAGGGGAGTGTTAGCAATCAGCCCCAGCATTTT
-,TRBD2,TRBJ2-1,TRBV13,CASSRGGSSYNEQFF,TGTGCCAGCAGCCGCGGGGGAAGCTCCTACAATGAGCAGTTCTTC
-,TRBD2,TRBJ2-1,TRBV5-4,CAVAGYGLNEQFF,TGTGCTGTAGCGGGTTACGGTTTAAATGAGCAGTTCTTC
-,-,TRBJ1-6,TRBV10-2,CASSEQEQFYNSPLHF,TGCGCCAGCAGTGAGCAGGAACAATTTTATAATTCACCCCTCCACTTT
-,-,TRBJ1-1,TRBV6-5,CASSSQGNTEAFF,TGTGCCAGCAGTAGCCAGGGGAACACTGAAGCTTTCTTT
-,-,TRBJ2-7,TRBV29-1,CSVDSQGSYEQYF,TGCAGCGTTGATAGCCAGGGATCCTACGAGCAGTACTTC
-,-,TRBJ2-7,TRBV15,CATSRNVRNEQYF,TGTGCCACCAGCAGGAACGTCCGAAACGAGCAGTACTTC
-,TRBD1,TRBJ1-1,TRBV5-6,CATHPHVRGAEAFF,TGTGCCACCCACCCCCACGTCAGGGGGGCTGAAGCTTTCTTT
-,-,TRBJ2-7,TRBV7-8,CASSLGAEGDEQYF,TGTGCCAGCAGCTTAGGGGCAGAAGGGGACGAGCAGTACTTC
-,-,TRBJ2-4,TRBV25-1,CASSQGAKNIQYF,TGTGCCAGCAGTCAAGGAGCCAAAAACATTCAGTACTTC
-,-,TRBJ2-5,TRBV5-4,CASSFRGEETQYF,TGTGCCAGCAGCTTCAGGGGAGAAGAGACCCAGTACTTC
-,TRBD1,TRBJ1-1,TRBV11-3,CASSPGQGLEAFF,TGTGCCAGCAGCCCCGGACAGGGGCTTGAAGCTTTCTTT
-,-,TRBJ2-7,TRBV4-1,CASSQETASSYEQYF,TGCGCCAGCAGCCAAGAGACAGCGAGCTCCTACGAGCAGTACTTC
-,TRBD1,TRBJ1-2,TRBV18,CASSAYRGREDGYTF,TGTGCCAGCTCAGCATACAGGGGGCGCGAGGATGGCTACACCTTC
-,-,TRBJ1-4,TRBV7-8,CASSPQGGWEKLFF,TGTGCCAGCAGCCCACAGGGTGGTTGGGAAAAACTGTTTTTT
-,-,TRBJ1-5,TRBV28,CATRVSSNQPQHF,TGTGCCACCCGTGTCTCTAGCAATCAGCCCCAGCATTTT
-,TRBD2,TRBJ2-7,TRBV5-1,CASSWVAGGPYEQYF,TGCGCCAGCAGCTGGGTAGCGGGAGGGCCCTACGAGCAGTACTTC
-,TRBD1,TRBJ1-6,TRBV5-6,CASSTGAGDSPLHF,TGTGCCAGCAGCACAGGGGCTGGGGATTCACCCCTCCACTTT
-,-,TRBJ1-2,TRBV19,CASSVSGTSNFYDGYTF,TGTGCCAGTAGTGTCAGCGGGACATCGAATTTTTACGATGGCTACACCTTC
-,-,TRBJ1-3,TRBV10-3,CAISDPAPTDSGNTIYF,TGTGCCATCAGTGACCCCGCCCCGACGGACTCTGGAAACACCATATATTTT
-,-,TRBJ2-1,TRBV7-9,CASSALRGSSYNEQFF,TGTGCCAGCAGCGCCTTACGGGGGTCCTCCTACAATGAGCAGTTCTTC
-,-,TRBJ2-1,TRBV29-1,CSVGRGWDEQFF,TGCAGCGTTGGAAGGGGCTGGGATGAGCAGTTCTTC
-,-,TRBJ1-4,TRBV7-6,CASRSLVTNEKLFF,TGTGCCAGCAGGTCTTTAGTAACTAATGAAAAACTGTTTTTT
-,TRBD1,TRBJ1-1,TRBV7-9,CASRSTGIGTEAFF,TGTGCCAGCAGGTCGACAGGGATTGGCACTGAAGCTTTCTTT
-,-,TRBJ2-6,TRBV7-3,CASSLGGSGANVLTF,TGTGCCAGCAGCTTAGGAGGCTCTGGGGCCAACGTCCTGACTTTC
few,-,TRBJ1-6,TRBV5-4,CASSKDGNSPLHF,TGTGCCAGCAGCAAGGACGGGAATTCACCCCTCCACTTT
-,-,TRBJ1-2,TRBV28,CASSPPGLYGYTF,TGTGCCAGCAGTCCGCCGGGGCTCTATGGCTACACCTTC
-,-,TRBJ1-4,TRBV30,CAWRNPLRPTNEKLFF,TGTGCCTGGAGGAATCCTCTACGACCAACTAATGAAAAACTGTTTTTT
-,-,TRBJ2-7,TRBV2,CASRDPTVEQYF,TGTGCCAGCAGGGACCCGACAGTCGAGCAGTACTTC
-,-,TRBJ2-7,TRBV6-5,CASSYDKQAPNYEQYF,TGTGCCAGCAGTTACGACAAACAAGCCCCCAATTACGAGCAGTACTTC
-,-,TRBJ1-2,TRBV7-2,CASSYFLDTGSNYGYTF,TGTGCCAGCAGCTACTTCCTTGACACGGGGAGTAACTATGGCTACACCTTC
-,TRBD2,TRBJ2-7,TRBV15,CATSSGLAGGYEQYF,TGTGCCACCAGCAGCGGGCTAGCGGGGGGCTACGAGCAGTACTTC
once,TRBD1,TRBJ2-7,TRBV2,CACGQDSYEQYF,TGTGCCTGCGGACAGGACTCCTACGAGCAGTACTTC
-,TRBD2,TRBJ2-7,TRBV5-6,CASSFWASGAYEQYF,TGTGCCAGCAGCTTTTGGGCTAGCGGGGCCTACGAGCAGTACTTC
-,-,TRBJ1-6,TRBV10-3,CAISEKEAARNSPLHF,TGTGCCATCAGTGAGAAGGAGGCAGCAAGAAATTCACCCCTCCACTTT